Below, 21 T cell receptor beta chains from the same sample are listed, as sequenced in a study of blood T cell repertoires in COVID-19. Sequencing was performed with immunoSEQ multiplex PCR; in TCRdb, only in-frame clones are kept and a portion is missing. The table lists around 63,000 clones, about nine tenths of them singletons. The material sequenced was peripheral blood. Receptors were obtained from a woman of 80 years or more with acute or convalescent COVID-19.

The chain joins TRBV18 to TRBJ1-1, with TRBD1 matching over 10 bases. The V and J ends lost 6 bases and 7 bases, in that order; junction bases with no gene match: 11. The CDR3 covers 15 residues. Germline values: CDR1 KGHSH, CDR2 LQKENI. The chain's CDR3 is CASSSLGTGVSEAFF. The DNA of the CDR3 is TGTGCCAGCTCGTCACTTGGGACAGGGGTGAGTGAAGCTTTCTTT.

The chain couples TRBV28 to TRBJ2-1; D remains ambiguous. Trimming removed 6 bases from V and 8 bases from J, with 14 bases in between. The CDR3 has 13 residues. CDR1 and CDR2 (germline): MDHEN, SYDVKM. CDR3 residues: CASRQILPHEQFF. The CDR3 DNA reads as TGTGCCAGCAGACAAATCCTGCCCCATGAGCAGTTCTTC.

The chain uses TRBV12-3 or TRBV12-4 and TRBJ2-7; D may be TRBD2 (5 bases). The CDR3 consists of 12 residues. Trimming took 6 bases from V and 3 from J, leaving 9 bases between them. This CDR3 reads CASSILGYEQYF. DNA for the CDR3: TGTGCCAGCAGCATACTAGGCTACGAGCAGTACTTC.

The rearrangement links TRBV3-1 (or the pseudogene TRBV3-2) to TRBJ1-2; the match to TRBD1 covers 10 bases. Germline loops: CDR1 LGHDT, CDR2 YNNKEL (reference sequence). Trimming took 4 bases from V and 4 from J; bases not matched to a gene: 3. This CDR3 has 14 residues. The CDR3 protein is CASSLRQGAYGYTF. For the CDR3, the DNA is TGTGCCAGCAGCCTTCGACAGGGGGCCTATGGCTACACCTTC.

This clone appeared once. The chain employs TRBV3-1 (or the pseudogene TRBV3-2) and TRBJ2-3; D not certain. There are 14 residues in the CDR3. V was pared by 2 bases and J by 1 base, with 7 bases between. In germline, CDR1 is LGHDT, CDR2 YNNKEL (reference sequence). This chain's CDR3 is CASSQQIGTDTQYF. DNA for the CDR3: TGTGCCAGCAGCCAACAGATCGGCACAGATACGCAGTATTTT.

The chain carries TRBV5-1 and TRBJ2-5; TRBD2 agrees at 8 bases. In germline, CDR1 is SGHRS, CDR2 YFSETQ. CDR3 length equals 14 residues. J gave up 2 bases and V 7 bases, and 7 bases lay outside the gene matches. CDR3 bases: TGCGCCAGCGGAGCGGGGGAGATGCAAGAGACCCAGTACTTC. The encoded protein is CASGAGEMQETQYF.

The rearrangement joins TRBV19 to TRBJ1-6, with D perhaps matching TRBD1 (5 bases). V was clipped by 3 bases and J by 4 bases, with 10 bases between them. The CDR3 loop spans 15 amino acids. The germline V gene has CDR1 LNHDA and CDR2 SQIVND (reference sequence). In nucleotides, the CDR3 is TGTGCCAGTAGTATGGCAGGGCAGTATAATTCACCCCTCCACTTT. Translating gives CASSMAGQYNSPLHF. The full variable domain, with the rest looked up from reference TRBV19 and TRBJ1-6, is DGGITQSPKYLFRKEGQNVTLSCEQNLNHDAMYWYRQDPGQGLRLIYYSQIVNDFQKGDIAEGYSVSREKKESFPLTVTSAQKNPTAFYLCASSMAGQYNSPLHFGNGTRLTVT.

The V call is TRBV18, the J call TRBJ2-3; 7 bases map to TRBD2. CDR3 length: 16 amino acids. With 4 bases clipped from V and 1 base from J, the junction kept 8 bases outside the gene matches. Germline loops: CDR1 KGHSH, CDR2 LQKENI. The CDR3 reads CASSLIGGGGTDTQYF. In DNA form, the CDR3 reads TGTGCCAGCTCACTGATCGGCGGGGGTGGCACAGATACGCAGTATTTT.

The chain has TRBV28 and TRBJ2-7; D call uncertain. V was cut by 6 bases and J by 3 bases, with 24 bases left in between. This CDR3 is built from 17 residues. Germline V gene sequence: CDR1 MDHEN, CDR2 SYDVKM. In DNA form, the CDR3 reads TGTGCCAGCAGGCCTGCCGGAGTACCTAACATTCGCTACGAGCAGTACTTC. Protein product: CASRPAGVPNIRYEQYF. The full variable domain, its missing parts supplied by reference TRBV28 and TRBJ2-7, is DVKVTQSSRYLVKRTGEKVFLECVQDMDHENMFWYRQDPGLGLRLIYFSYDVKMKEKGDIPEGYSVSREKKERFSLILESASTNQTSMYLCASRPAGVPNIRYEQYFGPGTRLTVT.

The CDR3 sequence: CASSMRRGNQPQHF. The CDR3 region has the DNA TGTGCCAGTAGTATGAGACGGGGCAATCAGCCCCAGCATTTT. The V and J genes are TRBV19 and TRBJ1-5, with no clear D. Trimming pared 3 bases from V and 2 bases from J, leaving 8 bases between. CDR1 is LNHDA, CDR2 SQIVND, per germline (reference sequence). The CDR3 runs 14 residues.

The rearrangement uses TRBV30 and TRBJ2-2; D is possibly TRBD1 (5 bases). The ends were cut back, 0 bases at V and 1 base at J, with 12 bases in the middle. The CDR3 covers 16 residues. Germline V gives CDR1 GTSNPN, CDR2 SVGIG (reference sequence). CDR3 in amino acids: CAWSVPVGVNTGELFF. Written as DNA, the CDR3 is TGTGCCTGGAGTGTACCGGTAGGGGTGAACACCGGGGAGCTGTTTTTT.

Remarks on this clone: Germline and junction disagree at one end, which may indicate a read error. The chain uses TRBV10-3 and TRBJ2-7, with D maybe TRBD2 (6 bases). The CDR3 length is 16 residues. The germline gives CDR1 ENHRY, CDR2 SYGVKD. DNA of the CDR3: TGTGCCATCAGTAAGTCTAGCGCAAGAAGCTCCTACGAGCAGTACTTC. It translates to CAISKSSARSSYEQYF.

This rearrangement joins TRBV6-5 to TRBJ2-1, with 7 nucleotides matching TRBD1. This CDR3 contains 15 residues. With 2 bases clipped from V and 9 bases from J, the junction kept 10 bases outside the gene matches. Germline CDR1 and CDR2: MNHEY and SVGAGI. The CDR3 here is CASSYERQGPSEQFF. For the CDR3, the DNA is TGTGCCAGCAGTTACGAGAGACAGGGCCCCTCTGAGCAGTTCTTC.

This rearrangement joins TRBV13 to TRBJ1-2, with TRBD1 as a possible D gene (6 bases). Trimming removed 4 bases from V and 8 bases from J, with 14 bases in between. There are 13 residues in the CDR3. Germline V gene sequence: CDR1 PRHDT, CDR2 FYEKMQ (reference sequence). The CDR3 DNA sequence: TGTGCCAGCAGCTGGGATACAGGGATAGGCTACACCTTC. This translates into CASSWDTGIGYTF.

V gene TRBV28 combines with J gene TRBJ1-1; no definite D call. This CDR3 is 15 amino acids long. Germline V gives CDR1 MDHEN, CDR2 SYDVKM. The V end lost 6 bases, the J end lost 1 base, and 15 bases lay between the germline ends. The CDR3: CASRSSQVRNTEAFF. CDR3 DNA: TGTGCCAGCAGATCTTCCCAGGTTCGGAACACTGAAGCTTTCTTT.

This clone was detected only once. The V and J genes are TRBV10-2 and TRBJ1-5; 7 nucleotides line up with TRBD1. In germline, CDR1 is WSHSY, CDR2 SAAADI. V lost 3 bases to trimming and J lost 0 bases; unmatched junction nucleotides: 11. This CDR3 comprises 18 residues. The CDR3 DNA reads TGCGCCAGCAGTGAAGCCGGGACAGCCCAATATAGCAATCAGCCCCAGCATTTT. This sequence encodes CASSEAGTAQYSNQPQHF.

The chain employs TRBV9 and TRBJ2-4; 7 bases align to TRBD1. With V trimmed by 8 bases and J by 15 bases, 11 bases remained unmatched. Per germline, CDR1 SGDLS and CDR2 YYNGEE. This CDR3 is 11 amino acids long. The CDR3 DNA is TGTGCCAGGGTGGGGACAGAGGGTCGGTACTTC. Residues: CARVGTEGRYF.

The chain is built from TRBV27 and TRBJ1-2; D is uncertain. With 1 base removed from V and 3 bases from J, the gap between germline ends came to 12 bases. Germline lookup yields CDR1 MNHEY and CDR2 SMNVEV (reference sequence). This CDR3 has 15 residues. The CDR3 DNA sequence: TGTGCCAGCAGTTTATATTTAGGAGGCGACTATGGCTACACCTTC. This translates into CASSLYLGGDYGYTF.

The chain uses TRBV25-1 and TRBJ2-7; 7 bases are a match to TRBD2. V shed 9 bases and J 6 bases; nucleotides not matched to a gene: 11. The CDR3 spans 13 residues. In germline, CDR1 is MGHDK, CDR2 SYGVNS. This chain's CDR3 is CASVGLIEGEQYF. The CDR3 nucleotides are TGTGCCAGTGTGGGACTAATTGAAGGCGAGCAGTACTTC.

The chain carries TRBV5-1 and TRBJ2-7; no reliable D call. Trimming removed 4 bases at V and 0 bases at J, with 14 bases between. The length of the CDR3 is 15 residues. The V gene's germline CDR1 is SGHRS and CDR2 YFSETQ. CDR3 nucleotide sequence: TGCGCCAGCAGCATCCAACCAGAAATCTCCTACGAGCAGTACTTC. It is translated as CASSIQPEISYEQYF.

The chain recombines TRBV28 with TRBJ1-5; no clear D. The CDR3 runs to 12 residues. Germline V gene lookup returns CDR1 MDHEN and CDR2 SYDVKM. Between the trimmed V and J ends, which lost 1 base and 7 bases, there was a span of 5 bases. The CDR3: CASSLSLQPQHF. The CDR3 DNA reads TGTGCCAGCAGTTTATCCCTCCAGCCCCAGCATTTT.